The 18 T cell receptor beta chains in this list originate from one sample, sequenced in a study of blood T cell repertoires in COVID-19. Sequenced by immunoSEQ multiplex PCR; TCRdb stores in-frame clones only, minus some. The sample carries a few hundred thousand clones, 80% to 90% recorded once. The sample taken for sequencing was PBMCs or T cells enriched from blood (not recorded which). The receptors were sampled from a man aged 18-30 years with acute COVID-19.

This chain uses TRBV30 with TRBJ1-2; D is uncertain. The CDR3 totals 14 residues. CDR1 GTSNPN and CDR2 SVGIG come from the germline V gene (reference sequence). Trimming pared 2 bases from V and 7 bases from J, leaving 17 bases between. CDR3 loop: CAWSTALGRGGYTF. CDR3 DNA sequence: TGTGCCTGGAGTACAGCCTTGGGTCGTGGTGGCTACACCTTC. The full variable domain, its missing parts supplied by reference TRBV30 and TRBJ1-2, is SQTIHQWPATLVQPVGSPLSLECTVEGTSNPNLYWYRQAAGRGLQLLFYSVGIGQISSEVPQNLSASRPQDRQFILSSKKLLLSDSGFYLCAWSTALGRGGYTFGSGTRLTVV.

The chain is built from TRBV12-3 or TRBV12-4 and TRBJ2-4, with 10 bases aligning to TRBD1. This CDR3 has 12 residues. Trimming removed 3 bases from V and 15 bases from J; junction bases left unmatched: 5. The CDR3 sequence: CASSFRGQGTYF. The DNA of the CDR3 is TGTGCCAGCAGTTTTAGGGGACAGGGGACGTACTTC.

This chain connects TRBV11-3 to TRBJ1-1; 8 bases align to TRBD1. Trimming cost V 5 bases and J 5 bases; bases outside gene matches: 10. This CDR3 has 15 residues. Germline lookup yields CDR1 SGHNT and CDR2 YENEEA. CDR3 nucleotide sequence: TGTGCCAGCAGCCCCCGGACAGGGACGGGGACTGAAGCTTTCTTT. Translation: CASSPRTGTGTEAFF.

The chain joins TRBV9 to TRBJ2-1; weak D call: TRBD2 (6 bases). The CDR3 is 17 residues long. With 0 bases removed from V and 2 bases from J, the gap between germline ends came to 15 bases. Germline V CDR1 and CDR2: SGDLS, YYNGEE. The CDR3 sequence is CASSVGRSSGPYNEQFF. The CDR3 DNA sequence: TGTGCCAGCAGCGTAGGACGAAGTAGCGGACCCTACAATGAGCAGTTCTTC.

The chain recombines TRBV6-5 with TRBJ1-4; a weak D match, TRBD1 (5 bases). The V gene's germline CDR1 is MNHEY and CDR2 SVGAGI. Trimming shortened V by 5 bases and J by 3 bases, and 13 bases separated the two germline ends. CDR3 length: 15 residues. The CDR3 sequence is CASSRRTTPNEKLFF. In DNA form, the CDR3 reads TGTGCCAGCAGTAGGCGGACAACTCCTAATGAAAAACTGTTTTTT.

This chain joins TRBV27 and TRBJ2-2; D possibly corresponds to TRBD2 (6 bases). The CDR3 length is 17 residues. V lost 3 bases to trimming and J lost 5 bases, with 19 bases between them. Germline loops: CDR1 MNHEY, CDR2 SMNVEV (reference sequence). The CDR3, as DNA: TGTGCCAGCAGTTTTTTTAGCGGCCCCCGTCGTACCGGGGAGCTGTTTTTT. Its translation: CASSFFSGPRRTGELFF.

The J gene is TRBJ1-1, the V gene TRBV2; 9 positions agree with TRBD1. Germline V gene data show CDR1 as SNHLY and CDR2 as FYNNEI. The CDR3 length is 13 residues. Trimming took 6 bases from V and 1 from J; bases not matched to a gene: 0. CDR3 DNA: TGTGCCAGCAGGGGACAGGGGAACACTGAAGCTTTCTTT. Its protein is CASRGQGNTEAFF.

This clone was seen a single time. The V gene is TRBV24-1, the J gene TRBJ2-7, with D tentatively TRBD2 (6 bases). CDR1 KGHDR and CDR2 SFDVKD come from the germline V gene. CDR3 size: 15 residues. Deletions cut 4 bases from V and 5 bases from J, with 17 bases between. The CDR3 sequence: CATSDGGYRGDEQYF. For the CDR3, the DNA is TGTGCCACCAGTGACGGGGGTTATCGGGGTGACGAGCAGTACTTC.

CDR3 coding DNA: TGTGCCAGCAGCCCTGGGGGGGCGCCCTCTGGAAACACCATATATTTT. It translates to CASSPGGAPSGNTIYF. This chain connects TRBV6-2 or TRBV6-3 to TRBJ1-3, with a weak D call TRBD1 (6 bases). Looked up from germline, CDR1 is MNHEY and CDR2 is SVGEGT. Trimming shortened V by 6 bases and J by 0 bases, and 15 bases separated the two germline ends. This CDR3 has 16 amino acids.

V and J are TRBV28 and TRBJ1-5, with D possibly matching TRBD1 (6 bases). This CDR3 is 16 amino acids long. V lost 1 base to trimming and J lost 6 bases, with 16 bases between them. From germline, CDR1 is MDHEN and CDR2 SYDVKM. The CDR3 DNA is TGTGCCAGCAGTTTATTGGGAGGGGGTTTCGGTCAGCCCCAGCATTTT. It codes for CASSLLGGGFGQPQHF.

V and J are TRBV7-8 and TRBJ1-1; the match to TRBD1 covers 10 bases. V lost 2 bases to trimming and J lost 5 bases; unmatched junction nucleotides: 2. CDR1 is SGHVS and CDR2 is FQNEAQ in the germline V gene. The CDR3 contains 14 residues. In DNA, the CDR3 is TGTGCCAGCAGCTTACGGACAGGGGGAACTGAAGCTTTCTTT. The encoded protein is CASSLRTGGTEAFF.

The table lists this clone with a count of one. The same CDR3 arises from other DNA sequences in this sample as well. This chain connects TRBV25-1 to TRBJ1-1, with a tentative D call TRBD1 (6 bases). From germline, CDR1 is MGHDK and CDR2 SYGVNS. Trimming cost V 4 bases and J 3 bases, with 9 bases left between them. The CDR3 spans 13 residues. The CDR3 DNA sequence: TGTGCCAGCAGTGGTAAGGGGGACACTGAAGCTTTCTTT. Protein: CASSGKGDTEAFF.

This clone turned up a few times. The V and J genes are TRBV11-2 and TRBJ1-4; TRBD1 agrees at 9 bases. V was clipped by 4 bases and J by 12 bases; unmatched bases: 9. The CDR3 covers 14 residues. The germline gives CDR1 SGHAT, CDR2 FQNNGV. The CDR3 bases are TGTGCCAGCAGCTCCATGTGGGACAGGGAAGAACTGTTTTTT. Protein: CASSSMWDREELFF.

J is TRBJ2-1 and V is TRBV28, with D tentatively TRBD1 (5 bases). V dropped 7 bases and J dropped 4 bases, with 14 bases sitting between them. Germline CDR1 is MDHEN and CDR2 is SYDVKM. This CDR3 region has 14 residues. The CDR3 nucleotides are TGTGCCAGCACCGAGACAGACAGATACAATGAGCAGTTCTTC. Its translation: CASTETDRYNEQFF.

The chain couples TRBV29-1 to TRBJ2-2; the D is unclear. This CDR3 spans 13 amino acids. Between the trimmed V and J ends, which lost 2 bases and 4 bases, there was a span of 8 bases. From germline, CDR1 is SQVTM and CDR2 ANQGSEA. The CDR3 here is CSVELAATGELFF. CDR3 bases: TGCAGCGTTGAACTGGCGGCCACCGGGGAGCTGTTTTTT.

The genes are TRBV30 and TRBJ2-1; 10 bases match TRBD2. The CDR3 is 13 amino acids. Looked up from germline, CDR1 is GTSNPN and CDR2 is SVGIG (reference sequence). V lost 4 bases and J lost 6; bases outside the gene matches: 3. The CDR3 DNA follows: TGTGCCTGGACTAGCGGGAGTCTCAATGAGCAGTTCTTC. Translated: CAWTSGSLNEQFF. The variable domain in full, with the rest retrieved from reference TRBV30 and TRBJ2-1, is SQTIHQWPATLVQPVGSPLSLECTVEGTSNPNLYWYRQAAGRGLQLLFYSVGIGQISSEVPQNLSASRPQDRQFILSSKKLLLSDSGFYLCAWTSGSLNEQFFGPGTRLTVL.

The gene calls are TRBV28 and TRBJ2-3, with 8 nucleotides matching TRBD2. Germline CDR1 reads MDHEN; CDR2 reads SYDVKM. Unmatched junction bases numbered 9, after V lost 4 bases and J lost 0 bases. The CDR3 has 17 amino acids. CDR3 nucleotides: TGTGCCAGCAGTTCCCCGGGACTAGGAACTAGCACAGATACGCAGTATTTT. Encoded protein: CASSSPGLGTSTDTQYF. Combining the CDR3 with reference TRBV28 and TRBJ2-3 gives the whole variable domain DVKVTQSSRYLVKRTGEKVFLECVQDMDHENMFWYRQDPGLGLRLIYFSYDVKMKEKGDIPEGYSVSREKKERFSLILESASTNQTSMYLCASSSPGLGTSTDTQYFGPGTRLTVL.

The chain has TRBV19 and TRBJ1-5; 9 nucleotides match TRBD1. Germline assignment: CDR1 LNHDA and CDR2 SQIVND (reference sequence). CDR3 length: 16 amino acids. J was trimmed by 2 bases and V by 2 bases; bases with no gene match: 4. Written as DNA, the CDR3 is TGTGCCAGTAGTATAAAAACAGGGGGCCGCAATCAGCCCCAGCATTTT. Translated: CASSIKTGGRNQPQHF.